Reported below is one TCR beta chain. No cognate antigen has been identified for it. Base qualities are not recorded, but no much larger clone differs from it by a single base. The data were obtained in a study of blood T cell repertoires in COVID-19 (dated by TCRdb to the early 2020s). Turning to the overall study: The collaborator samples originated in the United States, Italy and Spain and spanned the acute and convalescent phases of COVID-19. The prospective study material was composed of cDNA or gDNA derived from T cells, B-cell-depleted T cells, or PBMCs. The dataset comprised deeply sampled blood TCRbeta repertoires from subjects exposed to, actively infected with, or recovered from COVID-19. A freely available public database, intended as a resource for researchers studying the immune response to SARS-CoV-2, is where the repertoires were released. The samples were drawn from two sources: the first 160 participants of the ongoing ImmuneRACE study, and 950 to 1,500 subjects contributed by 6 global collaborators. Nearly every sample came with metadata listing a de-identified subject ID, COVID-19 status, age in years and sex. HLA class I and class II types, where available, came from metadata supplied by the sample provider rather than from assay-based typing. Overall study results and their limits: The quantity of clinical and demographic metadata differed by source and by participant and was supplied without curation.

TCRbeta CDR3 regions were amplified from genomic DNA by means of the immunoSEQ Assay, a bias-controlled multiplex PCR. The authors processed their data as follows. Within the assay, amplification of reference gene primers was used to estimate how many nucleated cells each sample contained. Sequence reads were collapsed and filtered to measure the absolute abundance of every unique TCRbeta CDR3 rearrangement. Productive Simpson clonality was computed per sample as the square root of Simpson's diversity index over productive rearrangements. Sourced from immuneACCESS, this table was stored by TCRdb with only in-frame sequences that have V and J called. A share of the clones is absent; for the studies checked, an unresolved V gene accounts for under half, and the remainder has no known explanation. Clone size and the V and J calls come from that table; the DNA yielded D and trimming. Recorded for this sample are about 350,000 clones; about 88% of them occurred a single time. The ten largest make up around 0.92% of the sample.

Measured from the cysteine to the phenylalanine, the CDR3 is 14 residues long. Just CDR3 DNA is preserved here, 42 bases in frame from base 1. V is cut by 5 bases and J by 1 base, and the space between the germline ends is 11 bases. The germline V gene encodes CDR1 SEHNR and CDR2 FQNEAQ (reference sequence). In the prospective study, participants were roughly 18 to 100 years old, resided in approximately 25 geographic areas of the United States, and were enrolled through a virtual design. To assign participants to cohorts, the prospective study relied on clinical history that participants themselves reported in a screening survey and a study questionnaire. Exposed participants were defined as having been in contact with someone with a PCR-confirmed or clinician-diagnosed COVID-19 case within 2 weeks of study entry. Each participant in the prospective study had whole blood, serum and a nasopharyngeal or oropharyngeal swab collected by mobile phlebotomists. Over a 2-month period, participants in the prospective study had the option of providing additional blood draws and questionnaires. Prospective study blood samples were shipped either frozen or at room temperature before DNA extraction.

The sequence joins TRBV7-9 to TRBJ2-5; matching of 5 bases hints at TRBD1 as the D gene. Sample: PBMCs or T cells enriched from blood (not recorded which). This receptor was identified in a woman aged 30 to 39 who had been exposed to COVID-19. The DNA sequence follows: TGTGCCAGCAGCGCAGCAGGGTTCCAAGAGACCCAGTACTTC. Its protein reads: CASSAAGFQETQYF.